The clone carrying this TCR beta chain turned up a few times. The data belong to a study of human T cells and chemical hapten exposure. Study context: Yields of TCR per sample differed, chiefly owing to small differences in pooled library volume.

The CDR3 sequence is 16 residues long. Germline V gene lookup returns CDR1 MNHNY and CDR2 SVGAGI (reference sequence). V was pared by 6 bases and J by 3 bases, with 21 bases between. Single cDNA molecules in the library carried unique molecular identifiers attached during preparation. TCRdb re-derived calls from the 5' RACE reads in MiXCR, one entry per CDR3 protein. The sample includes some 78,000 distinct CDR3 sequences, under 10% of them seen just once. The authors' total RNA extraction used unfractionated whole blood. The sequence was obtained from a male donor in good health. This rearrangement joins TRBV6-6 to TRBJ2-7; D unclear. The CDR3 sequence is CASSPTLGSHVYEQYF. For the CDR3, the DNA is TGTGCCAGCAGCCCCACCTTAGGATCCCACGTCTACGAGCAGTACTTC.